What follows is one T cell receptor beta chain and its context. The read falls 3 residues short of the CDR3 end, and the missing part is taken from the germline J gene. J lost 3 bases, V lost 6 bases, and 12 bases had no gene match. The CDR3 is 16 residues long. Germline CDR1 reads MRHNA; CDR2 reads SNTAGT. Sequenced by immunoSEQ multiplex PCR; TCRdb stores in-frame clones only, minus some. This sample's table reports 10,000 to 15,000 clones. The record originates from a study of T cells in women clearing cervical HPV infection. The chain links TRBV6-4 to TRBJ1-2; 8 bases are a match to TRBD1. Sequencing was performed on blood buffy coat. This clonotype was sampled from a woman aged 18-69 years with a cervical HPV16 infection that either progressed to CIN3+ or cleared (not recorded which). CDR3 residues: CASRRQGAEIDYGYTF. The part of the CDR3 DNA that was read is TGTGCCAGCAGGAGGCAGGGGGCGGAAATAGACTATGGC.